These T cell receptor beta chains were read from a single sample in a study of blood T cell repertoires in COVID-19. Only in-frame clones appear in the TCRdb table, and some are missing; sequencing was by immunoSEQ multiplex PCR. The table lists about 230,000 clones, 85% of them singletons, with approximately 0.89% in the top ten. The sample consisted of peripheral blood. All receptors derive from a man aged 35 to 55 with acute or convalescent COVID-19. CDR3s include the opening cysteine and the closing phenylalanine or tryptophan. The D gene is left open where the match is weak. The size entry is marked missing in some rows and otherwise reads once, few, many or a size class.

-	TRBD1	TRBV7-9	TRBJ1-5	CASSTDRDPRPQHF	TGTGCCAGCAGTACGGACAGGGACCCCAGGCCCCAGCATTTT
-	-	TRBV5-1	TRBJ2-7	CASSPQQGSYEQYF	TGCGCCAGCAGCCCACAACAGGGATCCTACGAGCAGTACTTC
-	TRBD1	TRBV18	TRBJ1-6	CASALTGGVNSPLHF	TGTGCCAGCGCTTTAACAGGGGGCGTAAATTCACCCCTCCACTTT
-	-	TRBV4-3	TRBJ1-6	CASSQRQYNSPLHF	TGCGCCAGCAGCCAACGCCAGTATAATTCACCCCTCCACTTT
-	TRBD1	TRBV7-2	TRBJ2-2	CASSFRQGAAGELFF	TGTGCCAGCAGCTTTCGGCAGGGGGCGGCCGGGGAGCTGTTTTTT
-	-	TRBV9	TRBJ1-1	CASSPRAGGRTEAFF	TGTGCCAGCAGCCCCCGTGCGGGGGGCCGGACTGAAGCTTTCTTT
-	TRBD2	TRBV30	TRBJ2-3	CAWSRPSGGAQDTQYF	TGTGCCTGGAGTAGGCCTAGCGGGGGGGCCCAAGATACGCAGTATTTT
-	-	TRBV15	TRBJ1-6	CATSRDYTGESPLHF	TGTGCCACCAGCAGAGATTACACCGGGGAATCACCCCTCCACTTT
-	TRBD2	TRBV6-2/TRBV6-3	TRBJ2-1	CASSPGLAGKREQFF	TGTGCCAGCAGCCCAGGACTAGCGGGGAAACGTGAGCAGTTCTTC
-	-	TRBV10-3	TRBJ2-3	CAISEGLNTDTQYF	TGTGCCATCAGTGAGGGACTAAACACAGATACGCAGTATTTT
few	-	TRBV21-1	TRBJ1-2	CASSKEGGSDYGYTF	TGTGCCAGCAGCAAAGAAGGGGGTAGTGACTATGGCTACACCTTC
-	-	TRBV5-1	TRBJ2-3	CASSSLSTDTQYF	TGCGCCAGCAGCTCGTTAAGCACAGATACGCAGTATTTT
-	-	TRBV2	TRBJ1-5	CASSETGGNQPQHF	TGTGCCAGCAGTGAAACGGGTGGCAATCAGCCCCAGCATTTT
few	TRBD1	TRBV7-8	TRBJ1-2	CASSDRGIYGYTF	TGTGCCAGCTCCGACAGGGGGATCTATGGCTACACCTTC
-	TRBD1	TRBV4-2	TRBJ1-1	CASSQVTGVTEAFF	TGTGCCAGCAGCCAAGTAACAGGGGTCACTGAAGCTTTCTTT
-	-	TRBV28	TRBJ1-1	CASSWEFEAFF	TGTGCCAGCAGCTGGGAGTTTGAAGCTTTCTTT